One sample yielded the 16 T cell receptor beta chains listed below, sequenced in a study of Ad26.COV2.S vaccination and SARS-CoV-2 variants. This table comes from immunoSEQ multiplex PCR, and its TCRdb copy is limited to in-frame clones, with some not included. The data hold 440,000 or so clones, with 90% observed a single time. Treatment indicated: over 15 received Ad26.COV2.S at low or high dose, single or two shots; 5 received placebo; per-sample allocation not given. Samples were taken on day 63 after the first vaccine or placebo injection. Sequencing was performed on peripheral blood, taken in a trial of Ad26.COV2.S vaccine versus placebo. All receptors come from a person aged 18-65 years who received the Ad26.COV2.S COVID-19 vaccine or a placebo.

The chain uses TRBV7-2 and TRBJ2-1, with 14 nucleotides matching TRBD2. Germline V CDR1 and CDR2: SGHTA, FQGNSA. Trimming took 4 bases from V and 9 from J; bases not matched to a gene: 8. The CDR3 totals 16 residues. This CDR3 reads CASSSSRLAGGGEQFF. CDR3 nucleotide sequence: TGTGCCAGCAGCTCCTCACGACTAGCGGGAGGGGGTGAGCAGTTCTTC. Filled out from reference TRBV7-2 and TRBJ2-1, the complete variable domain reads GAGVSQSPSNKVTEKGKDVELRCDPISGHTALYWYRQSLGQGLEFLIYFQGNSAPDKSGLPSDRFSAERTGGSVSTLTIQRTQQEDSAVYLCASSSSRLAGGGEQFFGPGTRLTVL.

This clone has only one observation. This chain joins TRBV5-1 and TRBJ2-3; 8 bases map to TRBD1. The germline gives CDR1 SGHRS, CDR2 YFSETQ. With 4 bases clipped from V and 0 bases from J, the junction kept 4 bases outside the gene matches. There are 15 residues in the CDR3. CDR3 coding DNA: TGCGCCAGCAGCCCCCGGACAGGGAGCACAGATACGCAGTATTTT. This translates into CASSPRTGSTDTQYF.

V is TRBV7-9 and J is TRBJ1-3, with TRBD1 as a possible D gene (6 bases). The CDR3 length is 15 residues. The V end lost 6 bases, the J end lost 0 bases, and 12 bases lay between the germline ends. The germline gives CDR1 SEHNR, CDR2 FQNEAQ (reference sequence). For the CDR3, the DNA is TGTGCCAGCAGTTCGGACAGCGGCTCTGGAAACACCATATATTTT. Its translation: CASSSDSGSGNTIYF. Combining the CDR3 with reference TRBV7-9 and TRBJ1-3 gives the whole variable domain DTGVSQNPRHKITKRGQNVTFRCDPISEHNRLYWYRQTLGQGPEFLTYFQNEAQLEKSRLLSDRFSAERPKGSFSTLEIQRTEQGDSAMYLCASSSDSGSGNTIYFGEGSWLTVV.

The chain has TRBV4-3 and TRBJ2-3; 8 bases are a match to TRBD2. Unmatched junction bases numbered 4, after V lost 2 bases and J lost 0 bases. This CDR3 comprises 16 residues. Germline loops: CDR1 LGHNA, CDR2 YSLEER. CDR3 nucleotide sequence: TGCGCCAGCAGCCAATTTACTAGCGGTAGCACAGATACGCAGTATTTT. Its protein product is CASSQFTSGSTDTQYF.

J is TRBJ2-7 and V is TRBV20-1; D may be TRBD1 (5 bases). The CDR3 has 11 amino acids. CDR1 DFQATT and CDR2 SNEGSKA come from the germline V gene (reference sequence). V was shortened by 5 bases and J by 5 bases, with 10 bases between the two germline ends. The CDR3 sequence is CSARKGNEQYF. The CDR3 DNA sequence: TGCAGTGCTCGGAAGGGGAACGAGCAGTACTTC.

The chain couples TRBV3-1 (or the pseudogene TRBV3-2) to TRBJ2-7; possibly TRBD1 for D (6 bases). This CDR3 contains 14 residues. V lost 2 bases, J lost 2 bases, and 10 bases lay in between. Germline CDR1 and CDR2: LGHDT and YNNKEL (reference sequence). CDR3 sequence: CASSQRGSTYEQYF. The CDR3 DNA reads TGTGCCAGCAGCCAAAGGGGGTCAACCTACGAGCAGTACTTC.

The chain recombines TRBV18 with TRBJ2-3; 7 bases align to TRBD2. The junction had 5 bases not matched to a gene; V was cut back by 0 bases and J by 5 bases. Germline lookup yields CDR1 KGHSH and CDR2 LQKENI. This CDR3 is 15 amino acids long. CDR3 region: CASSPPGGSGDTQYF. The CDR3 nucleotides read TGTGCCAGCTCACCACCGGGCGGGAGTGGAGATACGCAGTATTTT.

The chain employs TRBV5-1 and TRBJ2-7; tentatively, D is TRBD1 or TRBD2 (5 bases each). From germline, CDR1 is SGHRS and CDR2 YFSETQ. The CDR3 consists of 15 residues. The V and J ends lost 1 base and 3 bases respectively, with 14 bases between them. CDR3 coding DNA: TGCGCCAGCAGCTTGAATCGGGGCTTAGTCTACGAGCAGTACTTC. Its translation is CASSLNRGLVYEQYF.

There are a few counts of this clone. The same CDR3 also results from other DNA sequences found in this sample. CDR3: CASSLDRNTEAFF. DNA of the CDR3: TGTGCCAGCAGCTTGGACAGGAACACTGAAGCTTTCTTT. The chain couples TRBV5-4 to TRBJ1-1; D uncertain. The CDR3 sequence is 13 residues long. V was pared by 0 bases and J by 1 base, with 4 bases between. Germline CDR1 is SGHNT and CDR2 is YYREEE (reference sequence).

Remarks on this clone: The junction does not match germline at one end; this may be a read error. The rearrangement uses TRBV4-3 and TRBJ2-3; 8 positions match TRBD2. CDR3 length equals 22 residues. Germline CDR1 is LGHNA and CDR2 is YSLEER. DNA for the CDR3: TGCACCAGCAGCCAAGCTCCCCCCCTAAGCGGGAGAGTGGGTGGGGGCACAGATACGCAGTATTTT. Protein product: CTSSQAPPLSGRVGGGTDTQYF.

The sample holds one count of this clone. The V call is TRBV29-1, the J call TRBJ2-5; D might be TRBD2 (6 bases). The CDR3 sequence is 15 residues long. Between the trimmed V and J ends, which lost 4 bases and 2 bases, there was a span of 17 bases. Germline CDR1 and CDR2: SQVTM and ANQGSEA. CDR3 residues: CSVGRAGRIQETQYF. In DNA, the CDR3 is TGCAGCGTTGGTAGGGCGGGACGTATACAAGAGACCCAGTACTTC.

The genes are TRBV28 and TRBJ1-6; D is unclear. The germline CDR1 and CDR2 sequences are MDHEN and SYDVKM. The CDR3 consists of 13 residues. Between the trimmed V and J ends, which lost 3 bases and 8 bases, there was a span of 8 bases. CDR3 nucleotide sequence: TGTGCCAGCAGTTTTCGGGAATATTCACCCCTCCACTTT. Translating it yields CASSFREYSPLHF. Using reference TRBV28 and TRBJ1-6 for the parts outside the CDR3, the full variable domain is DVKVTQSSRYLVKRTGEKVFLECVQDMDHENMFWYRQDPGLGLRLIYFSYDVKMKEKGDIPEGYSVSREKKERFSLILESASTNQTSMYLCASSFREYSPLHFGNGTRLTVT.

This clone was observed a handful of times. V gene TRBV20-1 combines with J gene TRBJ2-6, with TRBD2 as a possible D gene (5 bases). Germline V lookup: CDR1 DFQATT, CDR2 SNEGSKA (reference sequence). Trimming stripped 3 bases from V and 1 base from J, with 13 bases between. The CDR3 covers 16 residues. This CDR3 reads CSASTGGQSGANVLTF. Written as DNA, the CDR3 is TGCAGTGCTAGTACGGGCGGGCAGTCTGGGGCCAACGTCCTGACTTTC.

The chain joins TRBV24-1 to TRBJ2-7; D is undetermined. Trimming removed 3 bases at V and 3 bases at J, with 5 bases between. CDR1 and CDR2 from the germline V gene are KGHDR and SFDVKD. The CDR3 extends over 12 amino acids. CDR3 amino acids: CATSDMNYEQYF. The DNA of the CDR3 is TGTGCCACCAGTGATATGAACTACGAGCAGTACTTC.

V gene TRBV30 combines with J gene TRBJ2-7, with no clear D. The ends were cut back, 2 bases at V and 1 base at J, with 15 bases in the middle. Germline assignment: CDR1 GTSNPN and CDR2 SVGIG (reference sequence). This CDR3 is 15 amino acids long. CDR3: CAWSLGWAESYEQYF. The CDR3 DNA reads TGTGCCTGGAGTCTAGGGTGGGCAGAATCCTACGAGCAGTACTTC.

About this clone: A junction end diverges from the germline sequence, so it may reflect a read error. The V gene is TRBV5-6, the J gene TRBJ1-2, with TRBD1 matching over 8 bases. This CDR3 is 12 amino acids long. Germline CDR1 SGHDT, CDR2 YYEEEE. CDR3 residues: CASSWWTGTPFF. The CDR3 nucleotides are TGTGCCAGCAGCTGGTGGACAGGGACCCCCTTCTTC.